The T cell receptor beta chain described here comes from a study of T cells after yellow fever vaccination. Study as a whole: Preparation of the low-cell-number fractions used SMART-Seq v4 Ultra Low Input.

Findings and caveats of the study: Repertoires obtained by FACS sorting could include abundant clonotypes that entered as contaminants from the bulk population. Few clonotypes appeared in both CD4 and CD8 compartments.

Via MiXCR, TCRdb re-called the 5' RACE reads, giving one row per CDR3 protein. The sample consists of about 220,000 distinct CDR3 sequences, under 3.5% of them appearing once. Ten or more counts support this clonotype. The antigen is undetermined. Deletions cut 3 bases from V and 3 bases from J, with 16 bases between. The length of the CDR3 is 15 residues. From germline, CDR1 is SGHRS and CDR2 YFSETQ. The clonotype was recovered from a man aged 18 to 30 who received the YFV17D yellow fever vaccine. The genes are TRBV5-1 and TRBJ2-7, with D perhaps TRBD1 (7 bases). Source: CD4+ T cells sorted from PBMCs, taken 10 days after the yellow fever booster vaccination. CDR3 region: CASSSDRRDDYEQYF. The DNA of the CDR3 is TGCGCCAGCAGCTCGGACAGGCGGGATGACTACGAGCAGTACTTC.